The 29 T cell receptor beta chains below all came from one sample that was sequenced in a study of Graves' ophthalmopathy and Graves' hyperthyroidism. RNA transcripts served as template for amplifying TCR beta CDR3 sequences. An initial RT-PCR round employing HTBI primers preceded a second-round multiplex PCR. TCRdb fed the multiplex PCR reads into MiXCR, producing one record per CDR3 protein. Among 1 million to 1.3 million distinct CDR3 sequences, 35% to 45% were seen once, and the ten largest hold 11%. The sequenced sample was peripheral blood or thyroid tissue (not recorded which). These receptor sequences come from an adult man with Graves' hyperthyroidism.

Ten or more counts support this clonotype. The chain employs TRBV10-3 and TRBJ1-5; D remains ambiguous. Looked up from germline, CDR1 is ENHRY and CDR2 is SYGVKD. This CDR3 comprises 13 residues. V was shortened by 2 bases and J by 9 bases, with 11 bases between the two germline ends. The CDR3 bases are TGTGCCATCAGTGAGGGGAGGAAGGGGCCCCAGCATTTT. It is translated as CAISEGRKGPQHF.

The table lists this clonotype with a few counts. This CDR3 is CSVGRSQGNQPQHF. The CDR3 coding sequence is TGCAGTGTCGGAAGGTCACAGGGAAATCAGCCCCAGCATTTT. The J gene is TRBJ1-5, the V gene TRBV20-1; the D gene is possibly TRBD1 (6 bases). Germline V gives CDR1 DFQATT, CDR2 SNEGSKA (reference sequence). Trimming took 7 bases from V and 4 from J, leaving 17 bases between them. The CDR3 contains 14 residues.

Ten or more counts support this clonotype. The chain couples TRBV5-6 to TRBJ2-7, with D unresolved. Between the trimmed V and J ends, which lost 0 bases and 4 bases, there was a span of 11 bases. From germline, CDR1 is SGHDT and CDR2 YYEEEE. The CDR3 loop spans 14 amino acids. The CDR3 coding sequence is TGTGCCAGCAGCTTGGGCATGGTGGCGTACGAGCAGTACTTC. As protein: CASSLGMVAYEQYF.

This clonotype was picked up many times. J is TRBJ1-1 and V is TRBV12-3 or TRBV12-4; unclear D gene. V was shortened by 6 bases and J by 7 bases, with 21 bases between the two germline ends. The CDR3 covers 15 residues. The CDR3 nucleotides read TGTGCCAGCAGAGGATCGGGGTCGATAAAGGGTGAAGCTTTCTTT. Amino acids: CASRGSGSIKGEAFF.

This clonotype has more than one count but fewer than ten. The rearrangement uses TRBV5-8 and TRBJ1-3; 9 bases are a match to TRBD1. V was clipped by 2 bases and J by 3 bases; unmatched bases: 9. The length of the CDR3 is 17 residues. Germline CDR1 SGHTS, CDR2 YDEGEE. CDR3 coding DNA: TGTGCCAGCAGCTTCTCCGGTACAGGGGGCGGTGGAAACACCATATATTTT. The encoded protein is CASSFSGTGGGGNTIYF.

The genes are TRBV12-3 or TRBV12-4 and TRBJ2-6; D is ambiguous. Trimming took off 2 bases at V and 4 bases at J, with 9 bases between the two ends. This CDR3 has 15 amino acids. CDR3 loop: CASSLLAPGANVLTF. The CDR3 DNA follows: TGTGCCAGCAGTTTATTAGCTCCCGGGGCCAACGTCCTGACTTTC.

This clonotype was picked up a small number of times. This chain joins TRBV4-2 and TRBJ2-2; the D gene is possibly TRBD2 (5 bases). V dropped 1 base and J dropped 1 base, with 10 bases sitting between them. Germline CDR1 is LGHNA and CDR2 is YNFKEQ. This CDR3 comprises 16 residues. The CDR3 region is CASSQVARKNTGELFF. As DNA, the CDR3 is TGTGCCAGCAGCCAAGTAGCGCGCAAGAACACCGGGGAGCTGTTTTTT.

This clonotype occurred many times. The chain has TRBV11-2 and TRBJ1-5; the match to TRBD1 covers 9 bases. CDR1 SGHAT and CDR2 FQNNGV come from the germline V gene. The ends lost 5 bases at V and 6 bases at J; junction bases unmatched: 5. The CDR3 runs to 14 residues. Here the CDR3 DNA reads TGTGCCAGCAGCCCAACAGGGGGCCCTCAGCCCCAGCATTTT. This encodes CASSPTGGPQPQHF. Using reference TRBV11-2 and TRBJ1-5 for the parts outside the CDR3, the full variable domain is EAGVAQSPRYKIIEKRQSVAFWCNPISGHATLYWYQQILGQGPKLLIQFQNNGVVDDSQLPKDRFSAERLKGVDSTLKIQPAKLEDSAVYLCASSPTGGPQPQHFGDGTRLSIL.

This clonotype was recorded a few times. The chain uses TRBV12-3 or TRBV12-4 and TRBJ2-7; the match to TRBD2 covers 9 bases. This CDR3 is built from 16 residues. J gave up 0 bases and V 5 bases, and 8 bases lay outside the gene matches. CDR3 in DNA: TGTGCCAGCAGTCGGCTAGGCGGGAGGGTCTCCTACGAGCAGTACTTC. Protein: CASSRLGGRVSYEQYF.

This clonotype was recorded many times. This chain connects TRBV14 to TRBJ2-2; 8 bases are a match to TRBD2. V lost 6 bases to trimming and J lost 3 bases; unmatched junction nucleotides: 6. This CDR3 has 15 amino acids. From germline, CDR1 is SGHDN and CDR2 FVKESK. The CDR3 sequence: CASSLGRVDTGELFF. The CDR3 DNA reads TGTGCCAGCAGTCTCGGGAGGGTGGACACCGGGGAGCTGTTTTTT.

This clonotype was seen at least ten times. The V call is TRBV24-1, the J call TRBJ2-5; 9 nucleotides line up with TRBD2. CDR1 and CDR2 (germline): KGHDR, SFDVKD. Unmatched junction bases numbered 13, after V lost 7 bases and J lost 2 bases. The CDR3 consists of 17 residues. The CDR3 here is CATRSPVQRGAQETQYF. CDR3 coding DNA: TGTGCCACCAGAAGTCCCGTGCAGCGGGGGGCTCAAGAGACCCAGTACTTC.

This clonotype was observed many times. The rearrangement uses TRBV5-1 and TRBJ2-7; a weak D match, TRBD1 (5 bases). The CDR3 is 13 residues long. Looked up from germline, CDR1 is SGHRS and CDR2 is YFSETQ. V shed 3 bases and J shed 3 bases, with 10 bases lying between them. The CDR3 sequence is CASSSVTDYEQYF. CDR3 DNA sequence: TGCGCCAGCAGCTCCGTGACAGACTACGAGCAGTACTTC.

This chain joins TRBV3-1 and TRBJ2-6; a weak D match, TRBD1 (6 bases). CDR3 length: 15 residues. V dropped 3 bases and J dropped 2 bases, with 8 bases sitting between them. CDR1 and CDR2 (germline): LGHDT, YNNKEL (reference sequence). CDR3 DNA: TGTGCCAGCAGCCACAGGACAGCTGGGGCCAACGTCCTGACTTTC. Protein sequence: CASSHRTAGANVLTF.

This chain joins TRBV20-1 and TRBJ2-7; TRBD2 matches at 12 bases. Unmatched junction bases numbered 7, after V lost 5 bases and J lost 2 bases. CDR3 length: 15 amino acids. CDR1 DFQATT and CDR2 SNEGSKA come from the germline V gene (reference sequence). This chain's CDR3 is CSAGYRLAGAYEQYF. The CDR3 DNA reads TGCAGTGCTGGATACCGACTAGCGGGAGCCTACGAGCAGTACTTC.

In this sample, this clonotype turned up a few times. The chain combines TRBV19 with TRBJ2-2, with TRBD1 matching over 9 bases. The V gene end was trimmed by 3 bases and the J gene end by 1 base; junction bases not matched to a gene: 3. CDR1 and CDR2 from the germline V gene are LNHDA and SQIVND (reference sequence). The CDR3 sequence is 16 residues long. The CDR3 nucleotides read TGTGCCAGTAGTATGGACAGGGGCCGGAACACCGGGGAGCTGTTTTTT. Its protein product is CASSMDRGRNTGELFF.

This clonotype was found many times. The chain is built from TRBV11-2 and TRBJ2-7; perhaps TRBD2 as D (7 bases). The germline V gene encodes CDR1 SGHAT and CDR2 FQNNGV. The length of the CDR3 is 15 residues. Deletions cut 5 bases from V and 5 bases from J, with 19 bases between. The chain's CDR3 is CASSPGQGGGNEQYF. The DNA for the CDR3 is TGTGCCAGCAGCCCCGGGCAGGGAGGGGGAAACGAGCAGTACTTC.

A few counts support this clonotype. DNA for the CDR3: TGTGCCAGCAGCCCCCTTTTCGGGAGGACTAAAGAGACCCAGTACTTC. It codes for CASSPLFGRTKETQYF. The chain combines TRBV9 with TRBJ2-5, with 7 bases lining up with TRBD2. Losses at the gene ends were 4 bases for V and 3 bases for J; bases not matched to a gene: 12. The CDR3 runs 16 residues. CDR1 is SGDLS and CDR2 is YYNGEE in the germline V gene.

The chain is built from TRBV28 and TRBJ2-5; a possible D gene is TRBD1 (7 bases). Germline-derived CDR1 and CDR2 are MDHEN and SYDVKM. V gave up 5 bases and J gave up 4 bases, with 23 bases separating them. The CDR3 sequence is 17 residues long. CDR3 DNA: TGTGCCAGCAGTACATGGATCAATGACAGGGAGGTAGAGACCCAGTACTTC. This encodes CASSTWINDREVETQYF. The full variable domain, its missing parts supplied by reference TRBV28 and TRBJ2-5, is DVKVTQSSRYLVKRTGEKVFLECVQDMDHENMFWYRQDPGLGLRLIYFSYDVKMKEKGDIPEGYSVSREKKERFSLILESASTNQTSMYLCASSTWINDREVETQYFGPGTRLLVL.

This clonotype occurred many times. This chain joins TRBV20-1 and TRBJ1-6; 8 nucleotides align to TRBD1. CDR1 DFQATT and CDR2 SNEGSKA come from the germline V gene (reference sequence). V shed 3 bases and J 3 bases; nucleotides not matched to a gene: 7. CDR3 length: 16 amino acids. CDR3 residues: CSARRQGTRYNSPLHF. The CDR3 DNA sequence: TGCAGTGCTAGGAGACAGGGGACCCGCTATAATTCACCCCTCCACTTT.

This clonotype appeared a few times. The rearrangement uses TRBV10-3 and TRBJ2-7; 13 bases are a match to TRBD2. The DNA end favors TRBJ2-1, so the J call may be wrong. Per the germline V gene, CDR1 is ENHRY and CDR2 is SYGVKD. The CDR3 runs 14 residues. The chain's CDR3 is CAISDGLAGDEQFF. CDR3 in DNA: TGTGCCATCAGTGACGGACTAGCGGGAGATGAGCAGTTCTTC.

This clonotype was observed at least ten times. The chain employs TRBV6-6 and TRBJ1-3; tentative D call: TRBD1 (5 bases). The CDR3 has 15 amino acids. V lost 6 bases to trimming and J lost 5 bases, with 17 bases between them. Germline assignment: CDR1 MNHNY and CDR2 SVGAGI (reference sequence). The CDR3 sequence: CASSNRDDLRNTIYF. For the CDR3, the DNA is TGTGCCAGCAGCAACCGGGACGATCTCAGAAACACCATATATTTT.

In this sample, this clonotype turned up a few times. The V and J genes are TRBV14 and TRBJ2-7; the D is unclear. CDR3 size: 13 residues. Per germline, CDR1 SGHDN and CDR2 FVKESK. V lost 2 bases to trimming and J lost 3 bases, with 8 bases between them. The CDR3 coding sequence is TGTGCCAGCAGCCAATCTCACAGCTACGAGCAGTACTTC. Amino acid sequence: CASSQSHSYEQYF.

This chain connects TRBV11-2 to TRBJ1-1; tentatively, D is TRBD1 (6 bases). Trimming removed 5 bases at V and 7 bases at J, with 20 bases between. Per germline, CDR1 SGHAT and CDR2 FQNNGV. This CDR3 comprises 15 residues. CDR3 protein: CASSPPGAGDVEAFF. The CDR3 nucleotides are TGTGCCAGCAGCCCCCCGGGGGCAGGAGACGTTGAAGCTTTCTTT. Drawing the rest from reference TRBV11-2 and TRBJ1-1, the complete variable domain is EAGVAQSPRYKIIEKRQSVAFWCNPISGHATLYWYQQILGQGPKLLIQFQNNGVVDDSQLPKDRFSAERLKGVDSTLKIQPAKLEDSAVYLCASSPPGAGDVEAFFGQGTRLTVV.

This clonotype was observed at least ten times. This chain links TRBV2 with TRBJ2-6, with D possibly TRBD1 on 5 matching bases. The CDR3 runs to 15 residues. CDR1 SNHLY and CDR2 FYNNEI come from the germline V gene. The V end lost 3 bases, the J end lost 1 base, and 7 bases lay between the germline ends. The CDR3 DNA reads TGTGCCAGCAGTGACAGGGTATCTGGGGCCAACGTCCTGACTTTC. Translated: CASSDRVSGANVLTF.

This clonotype was detected a few times. The chain links TRBV6-5 to TRBJ2-2; D gene ambiguous. Trimming stripped 2 bases from V and 6 bases from J, with 7 bases between. The CDR3 consists of 13 residues. From germline, CDR1 is MNHEY and CDR2 SVGAGI. The CDR3 DNA is TGTGCCAGCAGTTACGACCTCCCCGGGGAGCTGTTTTTT. Amino acid sequence: CASSYDLPGELFF.

The table lists this clonotype with a count of one. One end of the junction varies from germline; a read error may be responsible. The V gene is TRBV7-9, the J gene TRBJ1-1, with a possible D match to TRBD1 (6 bases). Germline V gene sequence: CDR1 SEHNR, CDR2 FQNEAQ (reference sequence). The CDR3 is 14 amino acids. In nucleotides, the CDR3 is TGTGCCAGCAGCTTAGGCTCACAGGGCCCCGTGGGTTCTTTT. This gives the protein CASSLGSQGPVGSF.

In its sample, this clonotype was seen many times. The gene calls are TRBV11-2 and TRBJ1-1, with a weak D call TRBD1 (6 bases). This CDR3 has 14 amino acids. Germline lookup yields CDR1 SGHAT and CDR2 FQNNGV. V was cut by 5 bases and J by 3 bases, with 13 bases left in between. CDR3 amino acids: CASSTDGQHTEAFF. The CDR3 coding sequence is TGTGCCAGCAGCACCGATGGACAGCACACTGAAGCTTTCTTT.

V and J are TRBV5-5 and TRBJ2-5; tentatively, D is TRBD1 (5 bases). Trimming removed 3 bases at V and 2 bases at J, with 14 bases between. The CDR3 runs 15 residues. CDR1 is SGHKS and CDR2 is YYEKEE in the germline V gene (reference sequence). For the CDR3, the DNA is TGTGCCAGCAGCTCGGTTCTCAGGGCACAAGAGACCCAGTACTTC. Its translation: CASSSVLRAQETQYF.

This clonotype was observed a few times. The chain has TRBV15 and TRBJ1-5; 10 nucleotides line up with TRBD1. This CDR3 spans 14 amino acids. Germline V gene lookup returns CDR1 LNHNV and CDR2 YYDKDF (reference sequence). V lost 6 bases, J lost 6 bases, and 5 bases stayed unmatched. DNA of the CDR3: TGTGCCACCAGGGAGACAGGGGGCGGTCAGCCCCAGCATTTT. Its protein is CATRETGGGQPQHF.